This TCR beta chain appears in the sequencing data of a study of response to subunit inactivated influenza vaccine. Study results and limitations: The authors suggested that few new T cells are recruited per seasonal influenza vaccination.

The table lists this clonotype with many counts. The antigen is undetermined. TCRdb independently ran MiXCR on the RT-PCR reads; one entry per CDR3 protein. The table includes fewer than 600,000 distinct CDR3 sequences, approximately 7.7% detected once. The material was PBMCs from blood, obtained less than 25 months after vaccination. The sequence came from a man aged 45-69 years who received an inactivated influenza vaccine.

This CDR3 reads CASSPSTGELFF. In nucleotides, the CDR3 is TGTGCCAGCAGCCCCAGTACCGGGGAGCTGTTTTTT. This sequence joins TRBV6-6 and TRBJ2-2, with D unclear. CDR1 and CDR2 (germline): MNHNY, SVGAGI (reference sequence). This CDR3 has 12 amino acids. V was trimmed by 6 bases and J by 5 bases, leaving 7 bases between them.